These 14 T cell receptor beta chains share one sample of origin, sequenced in a study of control samples from healthy donors and cancer patients. Profiling relied on immunoSEQ multiplex PCR, and the TCRdb table lists in-frame clones only, not all of them. Of 150,000 to 160,000 clones listed, over 90% are singletons. Material for sequencing was blood. The receptors derive from a man aged 50 or older in good health.

The gene calls are TRBV12-3 or TRBV12-4 and TRBJ2-2; no clear D gene. The V gene lost 6 bases and the J gene lost 6 bases, with 5 bases spanning the gap. This CDR3 region has 11 residues. The DNA for the CDR3 is TGTGCCAGCAGAAAGCCCGGGGAGCTGTTTTTT. It codes for CASRKPGELFF.

On this clone: This CDR3 is also generated by other DNA sequences in the sample. The chain carries TRBV3-1 (or the pseudogene TRBV3-2) and TRBJ2-3; possibly TRBD1 or TRBD2 for D (5 bases each). Germline V lookup: CDR1 LGHDT, CDR2 YNNKEL (reference sequence). The CDR3 totals 15 residues. V was clipped by 6 bases and J by 2 bases, with 15 bases between them. CDR3 protein: CASSLGPTPTDTQYF. As DNA, the CDR3 is TGTGCCAGCAGTCTGGGACCCACACCCACAGATACGCAGTATTTT.

J is TRBJ1-3 and V is TRBV5-4; 7 nucleotides agree with TRBD1. Germline assignment: CDR1 SGHNT and CDR2 YYREEE (reference sequence). J was trimmed by 0 bases and V by 0 bases; bases with no gene match: 6. The CDR3 extends over 17 amino acids. The CDR3 DNA reads as TGTGCCAGCAGCTTGGGTGGGACAGCGCACTCTGGAAACACCATATATTTT. This encodes CASSLGGTAHSGNTIYF.

The rearrangement uses TRBV19 and TRBJ1-1, with no clear D. The germline V gene has CDR1 LNHDA and CDR2 SQIVND (reference sequence). There are 12 residues in the CDR3. V lost 1 base to trimming and J lost 11 bases, with 11 bases between them. The CDR3, as DNA: TGTGCCAGTAGTATAGGAGGGAGGAGTGCTTTCTTT. Translation gives CASSIGGRSAFF.

The V gene is TRBV28, the J gene TRBJ1-1, with D possibly TRBD1 on 6 matching bases. Germline CDR1 and CDR2: MDHEN and SYDVKM. The CDR3 is 15 residues long. Trimming pared 2 bases from V and 5 bases from J, leaving 15 bases between. Here the CDR3 reads CASSLGGGRGTEAFF. CDR3 bases: TGTGCCAGCAGTTTAGGTGGGGGGCGCGGAACTGAAGCTTTCTTT.

This clone was detected once. The V gene is TRBV19, the J gene TRBJ2-7; 9 bases are a match to TRBD1. This CDR3 has 13 residues. V lost 10 bases, J lost 5 bases, and 9 bases stayed unmatched. Germline assignment: CDR1 LNHDA and CDR2 SQIVND (reference sequence). DNA of the CDR3: TGTGCCACTCCCCGGGACAGGGCCCACGAGCAGTACTTC. This codes for CATPRDRAHEQYF.

The rearrangement links TRBV29-1 to TRBJ2-3; TRBD2 aligns across 14 bases. Germline loops: CDR1 SQVTM, CDR2 ANQGSEA. Unmatched junction bases numbered 4, after V lost 6 bases and J lost 2 bases. The CDR3 consists of 15 residues. CDR3 in DNA: TGCAGCGTGGCGACTAGCGGGAGGGCCACAGATACGCAGTATTTT. It encodes CSVATSGRATDTQYF.

V gene TRBV28 combines with J gene TRBJ2-7; weak D call: TRBD1 (6 bases). Per germline, CDR1 MDHEN and CDR2 SYDVKM. CDR3 size: 15 residues. Trimming took 5 bases from V and 4 from J, leaving 18 bases between them. The CDR3 is CASSPAGTHTYEQYF. CDR3 nucleotide sequence: TGTGCCAGCAGTCCAGCCGGGACACACACATACGAGCAGTACTTC.

The V and J genes are TRBV11-2 and TRBJ1-2; maybe TRBD1 (5 bases). Germline loops: CDR1 SGHAT, CDR2 FQNNGV. V lost 3 bases and J lost 7, with 12 bases in between. This CDR3 has 13 residues. In nucleotides, the CDR3 is TGTGCCAGCAGCTTGGCCAGGGTGGCTGGCTACACCTTC. Translating it yields CASSLARVAGYTF.

The genes are TRBV25-1 and TRBJ1-2; 8 bases align to TRBD1. V was pared by 6 bases and J by 3 bases, with 9 bases of the junction left unmatched. The germline V gene encodes CDR1 MGHDK and CDR2 SYGVNS. The length of the CDR3 is 15 residues. The CDR3 sequence is CASSPTGVGDYGYTF. CDR3 DNA sequence: TGTGCCAGCAGCCCGACAGGGGTCGGAGACTATGGCTACACCTTC.

J is TRBJ1-2 and V is TRBV28; 7 bases are a match to TRBD1. V was pared by 7 bases and J by 5 bases, with 10 bases of the junction left unmatched. Germline values: CDR1 MDHEN, CDR2 SYDVKM. This CDR3 contains 14 residues. In DNA form, the CDR3 reads TGTGCCAGCAAGAAACTTGACAGGGTGTATGGCTACACCTTC. This translates into CASKKLDRVYGYTF.

The CDR3, as DNA: TGTGCCAGTAGTGTGCTCAGGGTTGGAGGGTTGAACACTGAAGCTTTCTTT. Translation gives CASSVLRVGGLNTEAFF. This chain links TRBV19 with TRBJ1-1, with a possible D match to TRBD1 (5 bases). Between the trimmed V and J ends, which lost 5 bases and 0 bases, there was a span of 19 bases. The CDR3 loop spans 17 amino acids. The germline V gene has CDR1 LNHDA and CDR2 SQIVND (reference sequence).

The chain carries TRBV5-1 and TRBJ2-1; D unclear. The CDR3 sequence is 12 residues long. Germline V gene lookup returns CDR1 SGHRS and CDR2 YFSETQ. Deletions cut 0 bases from V and 6 bases from J, with 4 bases between. CDR3 nucleotides: TGCGCCAGCAGCTTGGATCCCAATGAGCAGTTCTTC. Protein: CASSLDPNEQFF.

The chain is built from TRBV19 and TRBJ1-5; unclear D gene. Between the trimmed V and J ends, which lost 3 bases and 7 bases, there was a span of 7 bases. The CDR3 is 12 residues long. Germline V lookup: CDR1 LNHDA, CDR2 SQIVND (reference sequence). This chain's CDR3 is CASSILSQPQHF. The CDR3 DNA reads TGTGCCAGTAGTATTTTGTCCCAGCCCCAGCATTTT. The full variable domain, with the rest looked up from reference TRBV19 and TRBJ1-5, is DGGITQSPKYLFRKEGQNVTLSCEQNLNHDAMYWYRQDPGQGLRLIYYSQIVNDFQKGDIAEGYSVSREKKESFPLTVTSAQKNPTAFYLCASSILSQPQHFGDGTRLSIL.